Listed below are T cell receptor beta chains from one sample, sequenced in a study of T cell changes during pregnancy in multiple sclerosis. Some clones are missing from TCRdb's copy, which holds only in-frame ones; the method was immunoSEQ multiplex PCR. Found here are tens of thousands of clones, roughly nine tenths of them singletons; the top ten hold around 2.6%. The starting material was peripheral blood, obtained before pregnancy. The origin of the receptors is a female donor with multiple sclerosis, enrolled in a pregnancy study. CDR3s include the opening cysteine and the closing phenylalanine or tryptophan. Fields, in order: clone size, V gene, D gene, J gene, CDR3 protein, CDR3 DNA. The D gene is left open where the match is weak. A clone size is listed for some rows: how often the clone was seen (once, few, many), or a class if it is expanded.

-	TRBV6-1	-	TRBJ2-7	CASSQWQEYSYEQYF	TGTGCCAGCAGCCAGTGGCAGGAATACTCCTACGAGCAGTACTTC
-	TRBV19	TRBD1	TRBJ2-3	CASRRQGANTDTQYF	TGTGCCAGTAGGAGACAGGGGGCGAACACAGATACGCAGTATTTT
-	TRBV5-1	-	TRBJ2-7	CASSLAGTGKQYF	TGCGCCAGCAGCTTAGCGGGAACAGGGAAGCAGTACTTC
-	TRBV9	-	TRBJ2-5	CASSVEGRGAVQETQYF	TGTGCCAGCAGCGTAGAAGGTCGGGGAGCGGTCCAAGAGACCCAGTACTTC
-	TRBV7-6	TRBD1	TRBJ2-5	CASSLSGGAETQYF	TGTGCCAGCAGCTTATCAGGGGGCGCGGAGACCCAGTACTTC
-	TRBV28	TRBD1	TRBJ1-3	CASTVPGQYGTIYF	TGTGCCAGCACGGTTCCGGGACAGTACGGCACCATATATTTT
few	TRBV7-9	-	TRBJ1-4	CASSLGPNEKLFF	TGTGCCAGCAGCTTGGGCCCGAATGAAAAACTGTTTTTT
-	TRBV9	-	TRBJ2-1	CASSVEVTPYNEQFF	TGTGCCAGCAGCGTAGAGGTGACTCCCTACAATGAGCAGTTCTTC
-	TRBV15	TRBD2	TRBJ2-3	CATNWAGGEDTQYF	TGTGCCACCAATTGGGCGGGAGGGGAAGATACGCAGTATTTT
-	TRBV7-2	TRBD1	TRBJ1-1	CASRPRQGTNTEAFF	TGTGCCAGCAGACCGCGACAGGGGACGAACACTGAAGCTTTCTTT
-	TRBV7-7	TRBD1	TRBJ2-5	CASSLGDSFGETQYF	TGTGCTAGCAGCTTAGGGGACAGCTTTGGGGAGACCCAGTACTTC
-	TRBV5-4	-	TRBJ1-2	CASSLAGVNGYTF	TGTGCCAGCAGCTTGGCGGGAGTCAATGGCTACACCTTC
-	TRBV2	-	TRBJ1-1	CASSLFQGGGTEAFF	TGTGCCAGCAGTTTATTCCAAGGGGGGGGAACTGAAGCTTTCTTT
-	TRBV6-6	TRBD1	TRBJ2-3	CANSQAGGRIDTQYF	TGTGCCAACTCCCAGGCAGGGGGCAGGATAGATACGCAGTATTTT
-	TRBV15	-	TRBJ1-3	CATSRDHGGAQYF	TGTGCCACCAGCAGAGATCACGGTGGAGCCCAGTATTTT
-	TRBV30	-	TRBJ1-1	CAWSVQVNTEAFF	TGTGCCTGGAGTGTACAAGTGAACACTGAAGCTTTCTTT